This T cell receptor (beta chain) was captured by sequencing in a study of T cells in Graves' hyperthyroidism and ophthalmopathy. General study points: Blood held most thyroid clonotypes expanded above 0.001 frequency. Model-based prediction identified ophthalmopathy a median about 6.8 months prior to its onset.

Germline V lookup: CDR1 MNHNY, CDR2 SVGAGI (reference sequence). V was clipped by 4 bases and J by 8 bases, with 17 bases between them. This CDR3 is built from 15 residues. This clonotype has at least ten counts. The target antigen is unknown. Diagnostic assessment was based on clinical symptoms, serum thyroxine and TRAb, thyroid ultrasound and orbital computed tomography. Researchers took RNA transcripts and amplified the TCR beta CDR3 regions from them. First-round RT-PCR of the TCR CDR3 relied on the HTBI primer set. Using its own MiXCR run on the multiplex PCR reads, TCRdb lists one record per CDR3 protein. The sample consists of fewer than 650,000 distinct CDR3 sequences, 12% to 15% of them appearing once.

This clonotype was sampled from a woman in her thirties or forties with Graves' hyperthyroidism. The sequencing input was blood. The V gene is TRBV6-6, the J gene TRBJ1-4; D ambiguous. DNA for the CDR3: TGTGCCAGCAGTTCCTCGAGGGAGGTCGGGGAAAAACTGTTTTTT. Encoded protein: CASSSSREVGEKLFF.